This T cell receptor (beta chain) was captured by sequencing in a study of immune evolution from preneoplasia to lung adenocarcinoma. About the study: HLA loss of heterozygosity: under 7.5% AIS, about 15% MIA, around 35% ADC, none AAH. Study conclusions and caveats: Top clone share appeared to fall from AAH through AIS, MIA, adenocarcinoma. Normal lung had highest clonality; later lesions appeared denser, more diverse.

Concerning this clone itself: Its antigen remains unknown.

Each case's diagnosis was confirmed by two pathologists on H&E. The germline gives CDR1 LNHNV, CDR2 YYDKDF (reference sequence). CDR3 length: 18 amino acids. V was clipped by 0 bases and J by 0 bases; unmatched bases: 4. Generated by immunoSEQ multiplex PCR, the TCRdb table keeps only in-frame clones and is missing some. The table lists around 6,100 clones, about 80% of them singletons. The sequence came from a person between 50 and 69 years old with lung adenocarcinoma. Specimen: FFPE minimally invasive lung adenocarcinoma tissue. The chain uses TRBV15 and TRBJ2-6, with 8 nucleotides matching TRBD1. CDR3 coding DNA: TGTGCCACCAGCAGAGATGAGACAGGGGCCTCTGGGGCCAACGTCCTGACTTTC. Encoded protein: CATSRDETGASGANVLTF.